This entry lists 28 T cell receptor beta chains sequenced from one sample in a study of CD8+ T cells in alopecia areata. The sequencing template was cDNA reverse transcribed from extracted RNA. Here immunoSEQ multiplex PCR was the method, and the copy in TCRdb shows in-frame clones only, minus some. The profile shows about 110,000 clones, under 60% of them singletons. The source material was NKG2D-low CD8+ T cells sorted from blood. Receptors originate from a human donor with alopecia areata.

The V gene is TRBV29-1, the J gene TRBJ2-7; TRBD2 matches at 12 bases. Germline trimming cut 6 bases from V and 2 bases from J; bases unmatched to any gene: 5. Germline lookup yields CDR1 SQVTM and CDR2 ANQGSEA. This CDR3 spans 14 amino acids. The CDR3 is CSVRTSGVTYEQYF. The CDR3, as DNA: TGCAGCGTCCGGACTAGCGGGGTAACCTACGAGCAGTACTTC.

The chain employs TRBV29-1 and TRBJ2-3, with 7 bases that match TRBD2. With V trimmed by 6 bases and J by 4 bases, 13 bases remained unmatched. Germline CDR1 reads SQVTM; CDR2 reads ANQGSEA. The CDR3 runs 15 residues. CDR3 region: CSVLGLPKLSDTQYF. The CDR3 nucleotides are TGCAGCGTGTTGGGACTACCAAAACTATCAGATACGCAGTATTTT.

Only a few counts were recorded for this clone. The chain combines TRBV5-1 with TRBJ2-5, with a weak D call TRBD2 (6 bases). Germline values: CDR1 SGHRS, CDR2 YFSETQ. Trimming cost V 4 bases and J 2 bases, with 12 bases left between them. The CDR3 covers 14 residues. The CDR3 loop reads CASSLAGWQETQYF. In DNA form, the CDR3 reads TGCGCCAGCAGCCTGGCGGGGTGGCAAGAGACCCAGTACTTC.

Only a few counts were recorded for this clone. Written as DNA, the CDR3 is TGTGCCAGCGGGGGCATTGAGCAGTTCTTC. This codes for CASGGIEQFF. The chain joins TRBV7-9 to TRBJ2-1, with a weak D call TRBD1 (6 bases). Trimming left V 8 bases short and J 9 bases short, with 8 bases between. Per germline, CDR1 SEHNR and CDR2 FQNEAQ (reference sequence). The CDR3 contains 10 residues.

The chain has TRBV30 and TRBJ1-5; D unresolved. The V gene lost 0 bases and the J gene lost 9 bases, with 6 bases spanning the gap. CDR3 length equals 11 residues. Germline lookup yields CDR1 GTSNPN and CDR2 SVGIG (reference sequence). The chain's CDR3 is CAWSVLGPQHF. As DNA, the CDR3 is TGTGCCTGGAGTGTACTTGGGCCCCAGCATTTT.

The rearrangement joins TRBV27 to TRBJ2-1, with D perhaps matching TRBD2 (6 bases). V lost 3 bases and J 6 bases, leaving 9 bases between the germline ends. This CDR3 comprises 13 residues. Per the germline V gene, CDR1 is MNHEY and CDR2 is SMNVEV (reference sequence). In DNA, the CDR3 is TGTGCCAGCAGTTTGGGGGGAGGCAATGAGCAGTTCTTC. It translates to CASSLGGGNEQFF.

There are a few counts of this clone. CDR3 region: CASSPFSAAGGNNEQFF. The CDR3, as DNA: TGTGCCAGCAGCCCATTCTCCGCAGCGGGAGGGAACAATGAGCAGTTCTTC. V is TRBV11-1 and J is TRBJ2-1; 10 bases agree with TRBD2. CDR1 is SGHAT and CDR2 is FQDESV in the germline V gene (reference sequence). V shed 5 bases, J shed 5 bases, and the junction held 12 bases outside the gene matches. CDR3 size: 17 residues.

The rearrangement links TRBV4-1 to TRBJ1-2, with D unresolved. With 0 bases removed from V and 1 base from J, the gap between germline ends came to 6 bases. Germline V gives CDR1 MGHRA, CDR2 YSYEKL. The CDR3 sequence is 14 residues long. The CDR3 coding sequence is TGCGCCAGCAGCCAAGATTCATATAACTATGGCTACACCTTC. It translates to CASSQDSYNYGYTF.

This clone was seen a handful of times. The rearrangement uses TRBV7-9 and TRBJ2-1, with D unresolved. Germline-derived CDR1 and CDR2 are SEHNR and FQNEAQ (reference sequence). Trimming took off 7 bases at V and 0 bases at J, with 16 bases between the two ends. The CDR3 loop spans 16 amino acids. CDR3 in amino acids: CASTNLRTVSYNEQFF. In DNA form, the CDR3 reads TGTGCCAGCACCAATCTGAGGACGGTCTCCTACAATGAGCAGTTCTTC.

This clone has only a few counts. The chain links TRBV4-1 to TRBJ2-7; D is undetermined. This CDR3 contains 12 residues. Trimming took off 2 bases at V and 6 bases at J, with 8 bases between the two ends. Germline CDR1 and CDR2: MGHRA and YSYEKL. CDR3 in DNA: TGCGCCAGCAGCCAAATCCAAGGCGAGCAGTACTTC. Translated, it gives CASSQIQGEQYF.

The rearrangement uses TRBV19 and TRBJ2-5, with unresolved D. The germline V gene encodes CDR1 LNHDA and CDR2 SQIVND (reference sequence). With 6 bases removed from V and 5 bases from J, the gap between germline ends came to 7 bases. The CDR3 is 11 amino acids. The CDR3 sequence: CASRFGETQYF. For the CDR3, the DNA is TGTGCCAGTAGGTTCGGGGAGACCCAGTACTTC.

This clone appeared a single time. The gene calls are TRBV4-1 and TRBJ2-2; D is ambiguous. The germline V gene has CDR1 MGHRA and CDR2 YSYEKL. V was trimmed by 3 bases and J by 4 bases, leaving 6 bases between them. The CDR3 extends over 13 amino acids. CDR3 residues: CASSHQTTGELFF. The CDR3 DNA follows: TGCGCCAGCAGCCACCAGACCACCGGGGAGCTGTTTTTT.

This rearrangement joins TRBV28 to TRBJ1-5, with 7 bases fitting TRBD1. J gave up 6 bases and V 6 bases, and 2 bases lay outside the gene matches. Per germline, CDR1 MDHEN and CDR2 SYDVKM. This CDR3 spans 12 amino acids. CDR3 in amino acids: CASRRGLQPQHF. In nucleotides, the CDR3 is TGTGCCAGCAGGAGGGGGCTTCAGCCCCAGCATTTT. The whole variable domain, remainder taken from reference TRBV28 and TRBJ1-5, is DVKVTQSSRYLVKRTGEKVFLECVQDMDHENMFWYRQDPGLGLRLIYFSYDVKMKEKGDIPEGYSVSREKKERFSLILESASTNQTSMYLCASRRGLQPQHFGDGTRLSIL.

This chain joins TRBV7-9 and TRBJ1-1; D gene unclear. The CDR3 has 16 residues. Germline CDR1 is SEHNR and CDR2 is FQNEAQ (reference sequence). Trimming shortened V by 4 bases and J by 5 bases, and 20 bases separated the two germline ends. CDR3 bases: TGTGCCAGCAGCTCCCCACGGCAACCCCTGGGGACTGAAGCTTTCTTT. It encodes CASSSPRQPLGTEAFF.

This clone was seen only a few times. The chain uses TRBV7-9 and TRBJ2-7, with D uncertain. Looked up from germline, CDR1 is SEHNR and CDR2 is FQNEAQ (reference sequence). With 4 bases removed from V and 10 bases from J, the gap between germline ends came to 14 bases. The CDR3 is 12 residues long. The CDR3 here is CASSSTNSVQYF. Here the CDR3 DNA reads TGTGCCAGCAGCTCTACTAACAGCGTTCAGTACTTC. The full variable domain, its missing parts supplied by reference TRBV7-9 and TRBJ2-7, is DTGVSQNPRHKITKRGQNVTFRCDPISEHNRLYWYRQTLGQGPEFLTYFQNEAQLEKSRLLSDRFSAERPKGSFSTLEIQRTEQGDSAMYLCASSSTNSVQYFGPGTRLTVT.

The rearrangement uses TRBV2 and TRBJ1-4, with a possible D match to TRBD1 (5 bases). The germline CDR1 and CDR2 sequences are SNHLY and FYNNEI. The V gene lost 7 bases and the J gene lost 8 bases, with 17 bases spanning the gap. This CDR3 is built from 14 residues. Here the CDR3 DNA reads TGTGCCAGCATCAAGGGGCGGGAGGCGGAAAAACTGTTTTTT. Translating it yields CASIKGREAEKLFF.

The CDR3 loop is CASRMTQGSSYGYTF. CDR3 coding DNA: TGTGCCAGCAGGATGACACAGGGTTCGTCCTATGGCTACACCTTC. The V and J genes are TRBV6-5 and TRBJ1-2, with D tentatively TRBD1 (6 bases). Germline V gene lookup returns CDR1 MNHEY and CDR2 SVGAGI. V was trimmed by 6 bases and J by 4 bases, leaving 18 bases between them. The CDR3 contains 15 residues.

V usage is TRBV7-9 and J usage is TRBJ2-1, with a possible D match to TRBD2 (6 bases). CDR3 length: 17 amino acids. Germline CDR1 reads SEHNR; CDR2 reads FQNEAQ (reference sequence). V gave up 5 bases and J gave up 0 bases, with 17 bases separating them. The CDR3: CASSSIRTTNSYNEQFF. Here the CDR3 DNA reads TGTGCCAGCAGCAGCATTAGGACTACCAACTCCTACAATGAGCAGTTCTTC.

This clone was detected only a few times. CDR3 amino acids: CASSQVPGSKAFF. In DNA form, the CDR3 reads TGTGCCAGCAGCCAAGTCCCTGGGAGCAAAGCTTTCTTT. The chain carries TRBV14 and TRBJ1-1; D is ambiguous. The CDR3 covers 13 residues. Germline loops: CDR1 SGHDN, CDR2 FVKESK. V was pared by 1 base and J by 9 bases, with 12 bases between.

This clone was detected a few times. The V gene is TRBV27, the J gene TRBJ1-1; no clear D gene. The CDR3 extends over 13 amino acids. Looked up from germline, CDR1 is MNHEY and CDR2 is SMNVEV (reference sequence). V lost 6 bases and J 5 bases, leaving 13 bases between the germline ends. The CDR3 DNA sequence: TGTGCCAGCAGCCCCCCGGGGAGGACTGAAGCTTTCTTT. It is translated as CASSPPGRTEAFF.

The chain is built from TRBV27 and TRBJ2-1; D is uncertain. V lost 5 bases and J 6 bases, leaving 8 bases between the germline ends. From germline, CDR1 is MNHEY and CDR2 SMNVEV (reference sequence). This CDR3 is built from 12 residues. The CDR3 sequence is CASSPSLNEQFF. The CDR3 coding sequence is TGTGCCAGCAGTCCGTCCCTCAATGAGCAGTTCTTC.

This clone was detected only a few times. This chain connects TRBV7-9 to TRBJ2-1; D is uncertain. The CDR3 length is 12 residues. Germline V gene lookup returns CDR1 SEHNR and CDR2 FQNEAQ (reference sequence). V was cut by 6 bases and J by 8 bases, with 11 bases left in between. CDR3 loop: CASRSDHDEQFF. CDR3 DNA sequence: TGTGCCAGCAGGTCCGACCACGATGAGCAGTTCTTC.

The gene calls are TRBV7-2 and TRBJ2-2; D remains unclear. The germline V and J ends were trimmed by 5 bases and 7 bases, with 17 bases remaining between them. Germline values: CDR1 SGHTA, CDR2 FQGNSA. This CDR3 has 15 amino acids. The CDR3 DNA follows: TGTGCCAGCAGCGCCCTCCGGAACCCGTTCGGGGAGCTGTTTTTT. Translation gives CASSALRNPFGELFF.

The table lists this clone with a few counts. This chain links TRBV7-9 with TRBJ2-3; a possible D gene is TRBD2 (5 bases). The CDR3 is 14 residues long. The germline gives CDR1 SEHNR, CDR2 FQNEAQ (reference sequence). V dropped 7 bases and J dropped 4 bases, with 15 bases sitting between them. The CDR3 nucleotides are TGTGCCAGCACTCCGGAGGTCCGACCAGATACGCAGTATTTT. It is translated as CASTPEVRPDTQYF.

V is TRBV6-5 and J is TRBJ1-2; D is ambiguous. CDR1 MNHEY and CDR2 SVGAGI come from the germline V gene. CDR3 size: 13 residues. The germline V and J ends were trimmed by 2 bases and 7 bases, with 11 bases remaining between them. For the CDR3, the DNA is TGTGCCAGCAGTTACACCCCGGGAGGTGGCTACACCTTC. This translates into CASSYTPGGGYTF.

This clone was observed once. The V call is TRBV28, the J call TRBJ1-5; possible D gene TRBD1, 5 bases. Germline CDR1 is MDHEN and CDR2 is SYDVKM. The CDR3 is 12 amino acids. Trimming pared 7 bases from V and 3 bases from J, leaving 7 bases between. The DNA for the CDR3 is TGTGCCAGCACGACAGACAATCAGCCCCAGCATTTT. The encoded protein is CASTTDNQPQHF.

This clone appeared once. The genes are TRBV25-1 and TRBJ2-3; perhaps TRBD1 as D (6 bases). CDR1 and CDR2 from the germline V gene are MGHDK and SYGVNS. Trimming stripped 2 bases from V and 0 bases from J, with 6 bases between. The CDR3 is made up of 14 amino acids. For the CDR3, the DNA is TGTGCCAGCAGTGAAAGGGGGAGCACAGATACGCAGTATTTT. It codes for CASSERGSTDTQYF.

The chain combines TRBV11-2 with TRBJ2-3; 7 bases match TRBD1. Trimming cost V 5 bases and J 2 bases; bases outside gene matches: 7. This CDR3 contains 15 residues. The germline V gene encodes CDR1 SGHAT and CDR2 FQNNGV. CDR3 in amino acids: CASSDTGENTDTQYF. The DNA of the CDR3 is TGTGCCAGCAGCGACACAGGGGAAAACACAGATACGCAGTATTTT.